The 18 T cell receptor beta chains below come from one sample, sequenced in a study of cytomegalovirus exposure and HLA in healthy donors. PCR was performed using 60 Vbeta and 13 Jbeta primers. TCRdb's copy holds only in-frame clones and misses some; the assay was immunoSEQ multiplex PCR. The repertoire holds under 95,000 clones, around 80% seen once, with 0.9% to 1.2% in the top ten. The sequenced sample consisted of PBMCs. The receptors originated from a male donor in good health and CMV-seronegative.

V and J are TRBV28 and TRBJ2-1, with 12 bases matching TRBD2. The CDR3 runs 16 residues. The ends lost 6 bases at V and 7 bases at J; junction bases unmatched: 10. CDR1 is MDHEN, CDR2 SYDVKM, per germline. CDR3 sequence reads: CASSLRTSGIWNEQFF. The CDR3 nucleotides read TGTGCCAGCAGCTTAAGGACTAGCGGGATTTGGAATGAGCAGTTCTTC.

J is TRBJ1-5 and V is TRBV6-1; possible D gene TRBD1, 5 bases. This CDR3 has 13 amino acids. The V gene lost 3 bases and the J gene lost 6 bases, with 9 bases spanning the gap. Germline CDR1 reads MNHNS; CDR2 reads SASEGT. The CDR3 sequence: CASSDRQGQPQHF. The DNA of the CDR3 is TGTGCCAGCAGTGATCGGCAGGGTCAGCCCCAGCATTTT.

The V call is TRBV23-1, the J call TRBJ1-2; D is ambiguous. TRBV23-1 is placed among ORFs of uncertain function. The CDR3 runs 12 residues. V was cut by 6 bases and J by 1 base, with 6 bases left in between. The CDR3 bases are TGCGCCAGCAGGACAATTAACTATGGCTACACCTTC. It is translated as CASRTINYGYTF.

This chain connects TRBV19 to TRBJ2-7; TRBD2 might be the D (6 bases). Germline CDR1 reads LNHDA; CDR2 reads SQIVND (reference sequence). The V end lost 3 bases, the J end lost 7 bases, and 13 bases lay between the germline ends. CDR3 size: 13 residues. In DNA, the CDR3 is TGTGCCAGTAGTATCCCCGGGACTCGTGAGCAGTACTTC. This gives the protein CASSIPGTREQYF.

The chain links TRBV27 to TRBJ2-3, with TRBD2 matching 11 bases. V was pared by 1 base and J by 5 bases, with 5 bases of the junction left unmatched. The CDR3 has 16 residues. Germline V gene lookup returns CDR1 MNHEY and CDR2 SMNVEV (reference sequence). The CDR3 DNA sequence: TGTGCCAGCAGTTTATTAGCGGGAGGGCCATTAGATACGCAGTATTTT. Amino acids: CASSLLAGGPLDTQYF.

V gene TRBV28 combines with J gene TRBJ1-3; D gene unclear. CDR3 length: 13 amino acids. Germline-derived CDR1 and CDR2 are MDHEN and SYDVKM. Trimming shortened V by 6 bases and J by 5 bases, and 11 bases separated the two germline ends. The DNA for the CDR3 is TGTGCCAGCAGCCCTTTTTCTAGAAACACCATATATTTT. Protein product: CASSPFSRNTIYF.

This chain links TRBV12-5 with TRBJ2-3; 9 nucleotides line up with TRBD1. This CDR3 is 16 amino acids long. The germline V gene encodes CDR1 LGHNT and CDR2 FRNRAP. V gave up 1 base and J gave up 4 bases; unmatched junction bases: 6. CDR3 nucleotide sequence: TGTGCTAGTGGTTTGGAACGGGGACAGGGTGCAGATACGCAGTATTTT. Protein sequence: CASGLERGQGADTQYF. The variable domain in full, completed from reference TRBV12-5 and TRBJ2-3, reads DARVTQTPRHKVTEMGQEVTMRCQPILGHNTVFWYRQTMMQGLELLAYFRNRAPLDDSGMPKDRFSAEMPDATLATLKIQPSEPRDSAVYFCASGLERGQGADTQYFGPGTRLTVL.

CDR3 loop: CASSANRDSTEAFF. CDR3 coding DNA: TGTGCCAGCAGCGCGAACCGGGACAGCACTGAAGCTTTCTTT. The chain uses TRBV9 and TRBJ1-1; TRBD1 matches at 7 bases. The CDR3 sequence is 14 residues long. V was clipped by 3 bases and J by 4 bases; unmatched bases: 6. Germline V lookup: CDR1 SGDLS, CDR2 YYNGEE.

V and J are TRBV14 and TRBJ2-7; 9 bases align to TRBD1. CDR3 length equals 16 residues. The V gene end was trimmed by 1 base and the J gene end by 5 bases; junction bases not matched to a gene: 9. Germline CDR1 is SGHDN and CDR2 is FVKESK. CDR3 loop: CASSQVFRTGVHEQYF. CDR3 DNA: TGTGCCAGCAGCCAAGTTTTTCGGACAGGGGTGCACGAGCAGTACTTC.

This chain joins TRBV6-5 and TRBJ2-1; TRBD2 agrees at 7 bases. CDR1 and CDR2 (germline): MNHEY, SVGAGI. The CDR3 covers 16 residues. Losses at the gene ends were 0 bases for V and 14 bases for J; bases not matched to a gene: 16. CDR3 region: CASSYSSVGGRDLEFF. The CDR3 nucleotides are TGTGCCAGCAGTTACTCGTCCGTCGGCGGGAGAGATCTGGAGTTCTTC.

This chain joins TRBV7-2 and TRBJ2-5, with D possibly being TRBD1 (6 bases). The CDR3 totals 13 residues. Germline CDR1 and CDR2: SGHTA and FQGNSA. V was clipped by 5 bases and J by 2 bases, with 9 bases between them. The CDR3 protein is CASSRQVQETQYF. As DNA, the CDR3 is TGTGCCAGCAGCCGACAGGTACAAGAGACCCAGTACTTC.

V gene TRBV5-4 combines with J gene TRBJ2-1, with 9 bases fitting TRBD1. Trimming removed 3 bases from V and 8 bases from J; junction bases left unmatched: 12. CDR1 is SGHNT, CDR2 YYREEE, per germline (reference sequence). This CDR3 is built from 16 residues. The CDR3 loop is CASSSPHRGLGDEQFF. The CDR3 DNA reads TGTGCCAGCAGCTCCCCCCACAGGGGGCTGGGCGATGAGCAGTTCTTC. The variable domain in full, with the rest retrieved from reference TRBV5-4 and TRBJ2-1, is ETGVTQSPTHLIKTRGQQVTLRCSSQSGHNTVSWYQQALGQGPQFIFQYYREEENGRGNFPPRFSGLQFPNYSSELNVNALELDDSALYLCASSSPHRGLGDEQFFGPGTRLTVL.

This clone was seen just once. J is TRBJ1-2 and V is TRBV28; 8 bases line up with TRBD1. CDR1 is MDHEN, CDR2 SYDVKM, per germline. CDR3 length: 14 residues. With 5 bases clipped from V and 4 bases from J, the junction kept 6 bases outside the gene matches. CDR3 DNA: TGTGCCAGCAGTCCCGGACAGGGCTTCTATGGCTACACCTTC. Translating gives CASSPGQGFYGYTF.

V usage is TRBV9 and J usage is TRBJ1-2; 9 bases map to TRBD1. The CDR3 length is 14 residues. Germline CDR1 reads SGDLS; CDR2 reads YYNGEE. The V gene end was trimmed by 4 bases and the J gene end by 4 bases; junction bases not matched to a gene: 5. The CDR3 coding sequence is TGTGCCAGCAGCAAGGGACAGGGAACCTATGGCTACACCTTC. It is translated as CASSKGQGTYGYTF.

Concerning this clone: Other DNA sequences from this sample encode an identical CDR3 as well. The chain combines TRBV5-1 with TRBJ2-5; 12 bases match TRBD1. Looked up from germline, CDR1 is SGHRS and CDR2 is YFSETQ. There are 16 residues in the CDR3. V gave up 4 bases and J gave up 5 bases; unmatched junction bases: 9. CDR3 sequence: CASSPPGQGAGETQYF. The CDR3 region has the DNA TGCGCCAGCAGCCCGCCGGGACAGGGGGCAGGGGAGACCCAGTACTTC.

This clone has just a few counts. The chain combines TRBV28 with TRBJ2-1; 7 bases are shared with TRBD2. J lost 8 bases, V lost 2 bases, and 12 bases had no gene match. Germline loops: CDR1 MDHEN, CDR2 SYDVKM. The CDR3 covers 16 residues. In DNA, the CDR3 is TGTGCCAGCAGTTTACCTAGCAGCGGGATTAGCTATGAGCAGTTCTTC. Its translation: CASSLPSSGISYEQFF.

The chain employs TRBV28 and TRBJ1-2; D perhaps matches TRBD1 (5 bases). CDR3 length: 13 amino acids. Trimming cost V 3 bases and J 4 bases, with 9 bases left between them. Germline V gene data show CDR1 as MDHEN and CDR2 as SYDVKM. The CDR3 coding sequence is TGTGCCAGCAGTTTGGCAGGGCTCTATGGCTACACCTTC. Its translation is CASSLAGLYGYTF.

This rearrangement joins TRBV7-3 to TRBJ2-3; 11 positions agree with TRBD2. With V trimmed by 3 bases and J by 5 bases, 1 base remained unmatched. The germline V gene encodes CDR1 SGHTA and CDR2 FQGTGA. This CDR3 has 14 residues. The DNA of the CDR3 is TGTGCCAGCAGCTTTACTAGCGGGGGAGATACGCAGTATTTT. This gives the protein CASSFTSGGDTQYF.